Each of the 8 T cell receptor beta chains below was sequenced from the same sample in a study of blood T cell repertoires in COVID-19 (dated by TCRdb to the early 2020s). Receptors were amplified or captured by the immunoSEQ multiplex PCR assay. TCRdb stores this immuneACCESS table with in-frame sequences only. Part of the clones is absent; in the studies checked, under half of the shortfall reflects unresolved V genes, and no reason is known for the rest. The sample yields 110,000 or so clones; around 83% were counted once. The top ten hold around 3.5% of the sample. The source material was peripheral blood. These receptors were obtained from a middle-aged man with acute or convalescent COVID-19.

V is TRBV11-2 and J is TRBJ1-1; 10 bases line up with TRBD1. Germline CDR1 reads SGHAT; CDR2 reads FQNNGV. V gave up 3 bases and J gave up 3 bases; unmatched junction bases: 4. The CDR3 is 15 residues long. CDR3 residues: CASSLTGGSDTEAFF. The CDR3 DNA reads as TGTGCCAGCAGCTTGACAGGGGGCTCGGACACTGAAGCTTTCTTT.

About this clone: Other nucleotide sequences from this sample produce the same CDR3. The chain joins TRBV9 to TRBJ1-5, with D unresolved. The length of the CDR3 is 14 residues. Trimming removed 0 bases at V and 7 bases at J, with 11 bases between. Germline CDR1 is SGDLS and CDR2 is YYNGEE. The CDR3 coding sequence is TGTGCCAGCAGCGTAGGCGGGTCCGGGCAGCCCCAGCATTTT. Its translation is CASSVGGSGQPQHF.

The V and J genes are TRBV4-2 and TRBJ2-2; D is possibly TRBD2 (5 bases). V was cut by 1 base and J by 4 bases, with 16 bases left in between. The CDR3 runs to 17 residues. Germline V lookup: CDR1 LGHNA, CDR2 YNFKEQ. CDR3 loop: CASSQGGPEGLTGELFF. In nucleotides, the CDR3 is TGTGCCAGCAGCCAAGGGGGTCCCGAGGGCCTCACCGGGGAGCTGTTTTTT.

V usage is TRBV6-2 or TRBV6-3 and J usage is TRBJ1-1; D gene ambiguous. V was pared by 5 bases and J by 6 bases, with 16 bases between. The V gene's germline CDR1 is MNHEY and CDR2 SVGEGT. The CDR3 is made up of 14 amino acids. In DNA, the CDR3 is TGTGCCAGCAGTATAATGAGAACAAGCGCTGAAGCTTTCTTT. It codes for CASSIMRTSAEAFF.

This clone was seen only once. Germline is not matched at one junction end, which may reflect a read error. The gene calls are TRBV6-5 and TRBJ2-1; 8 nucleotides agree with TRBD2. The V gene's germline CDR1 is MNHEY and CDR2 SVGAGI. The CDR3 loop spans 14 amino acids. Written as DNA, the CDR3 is TGTGCCAGCAGGCCGGGGGGGTCCTCCAATGAGCAGTTCTTC. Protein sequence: CASRPGGSSNEQFF.

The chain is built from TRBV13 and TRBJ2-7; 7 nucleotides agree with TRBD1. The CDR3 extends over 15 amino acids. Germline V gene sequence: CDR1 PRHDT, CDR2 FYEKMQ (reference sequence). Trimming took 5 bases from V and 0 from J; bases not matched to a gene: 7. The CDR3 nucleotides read TGTGCCAGCAGCGCAGCCGCAGGGGGCTCCTACGAGCAGTACTTC. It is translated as CASSAAAGGSYEQYF.

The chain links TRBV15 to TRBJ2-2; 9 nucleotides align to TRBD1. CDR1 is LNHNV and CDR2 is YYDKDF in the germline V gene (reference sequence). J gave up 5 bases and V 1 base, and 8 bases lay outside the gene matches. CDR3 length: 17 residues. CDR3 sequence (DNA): TGTGCCACCAGCAGAGCTAAAACAGGGGGCAATACCGGGGAGCTGTTTTTT. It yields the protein CATSRAKTGGNTGELFF.

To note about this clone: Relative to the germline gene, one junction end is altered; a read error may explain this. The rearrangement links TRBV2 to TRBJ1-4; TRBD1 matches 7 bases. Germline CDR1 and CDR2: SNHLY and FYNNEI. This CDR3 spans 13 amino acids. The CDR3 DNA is TGTGCCAGCCATCCCACTAGACAGGGAGTACGACATTTT. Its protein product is CASHPTRQGVRHF.